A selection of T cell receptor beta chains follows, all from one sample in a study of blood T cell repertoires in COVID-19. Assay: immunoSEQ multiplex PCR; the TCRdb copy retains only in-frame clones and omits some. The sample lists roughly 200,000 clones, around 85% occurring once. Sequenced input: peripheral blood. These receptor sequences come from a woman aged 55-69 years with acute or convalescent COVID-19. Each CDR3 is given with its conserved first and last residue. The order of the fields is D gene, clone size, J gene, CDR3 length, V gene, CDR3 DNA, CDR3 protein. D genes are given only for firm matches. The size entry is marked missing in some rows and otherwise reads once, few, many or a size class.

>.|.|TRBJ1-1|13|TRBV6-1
TGTGCCAGCAGTTTTCAGTGGAACACTGAAGCTTTCTTT
CASSFQWNTEAFF
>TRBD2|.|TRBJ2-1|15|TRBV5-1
TGCGCCAGCAGCTTTAGCGGGGCAGGAGGGAATGAGCAGTTCTTC
CASSFSGAGGNEQFF
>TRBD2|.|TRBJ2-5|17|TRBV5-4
TGTGCCAGCAGTGATAGACTAGCGGGAATAAATCAAGAGACCCAGTACTTC
CASSDRLAGINQETQYF
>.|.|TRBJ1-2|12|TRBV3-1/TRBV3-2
TGTGCCAGCAGCCAAGATGCAGGGGGCTACACCTTC
CASSQDAGGYTF
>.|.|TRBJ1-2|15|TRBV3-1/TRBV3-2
TGTGCCAGCCGGAGGGGGAGGGGTTCTAACTATGGCTACACCTTC
CASRRGRGSNYGYTF
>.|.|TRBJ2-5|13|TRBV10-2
TGCGCCAGCACAAGAAGCGAGGGAGGGACCCAGTACTTC
CASTRSEGGTQYF
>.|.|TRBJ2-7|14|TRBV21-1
TGTGCCAGCAGCCGGAGACTAGAGGGCTGCGAGCAGTACTTC
CASSRRLEGCEQYF
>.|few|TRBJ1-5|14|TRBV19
TGTGCCAGTAATCAGGGCCTTAGCAATCAGCCCCAGCATTTT
CASNQGLSNQPQHF
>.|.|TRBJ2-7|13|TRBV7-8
TGTGCCAGCAGCTTAGGTGAGCGAAGGGAGCAGTACTTC
CASSLGERREQYF
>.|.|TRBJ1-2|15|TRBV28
TGTGCCAGCGCGGCGCTCGACGGGATGGCCTATGGCTACACCTTC
CASAALDGMAYGYTF
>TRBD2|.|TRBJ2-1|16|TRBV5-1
TGCGCCAGCAGATCGACTAGCGGGAGCTCCTACAATGAGCAGTTCTTC
CASRSTSGSSYNEQFF
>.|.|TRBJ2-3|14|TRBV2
TGTGCCAGCAGTGGTGACAGCAGCACAGATACGCAGTATTTT
CASSGDSSTDTQYF
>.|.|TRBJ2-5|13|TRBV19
TGTGCCACTAACGGACTGTACCAAGAGACCCAGTACTTC
CATNGLYQETQYF
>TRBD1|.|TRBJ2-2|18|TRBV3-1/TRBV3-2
TGTGCCAGCAGCCAAGATTTTAGGGGACAGGGGGCTTACGGGGAGCTGTTTTTT
CASSQDFRGQGAYGELFF
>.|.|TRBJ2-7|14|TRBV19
TGTGCCAGTAGTCCTCCACAGGTTCCCTACGAGCAGTACTTC
CASSPPQVPYEQYF
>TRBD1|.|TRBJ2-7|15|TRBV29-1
TGCAGCGTTGAAGATCCGGGACAGGGGGCGGGGGAGCAGTACTTC
CSVEDPGQGAGEQYF